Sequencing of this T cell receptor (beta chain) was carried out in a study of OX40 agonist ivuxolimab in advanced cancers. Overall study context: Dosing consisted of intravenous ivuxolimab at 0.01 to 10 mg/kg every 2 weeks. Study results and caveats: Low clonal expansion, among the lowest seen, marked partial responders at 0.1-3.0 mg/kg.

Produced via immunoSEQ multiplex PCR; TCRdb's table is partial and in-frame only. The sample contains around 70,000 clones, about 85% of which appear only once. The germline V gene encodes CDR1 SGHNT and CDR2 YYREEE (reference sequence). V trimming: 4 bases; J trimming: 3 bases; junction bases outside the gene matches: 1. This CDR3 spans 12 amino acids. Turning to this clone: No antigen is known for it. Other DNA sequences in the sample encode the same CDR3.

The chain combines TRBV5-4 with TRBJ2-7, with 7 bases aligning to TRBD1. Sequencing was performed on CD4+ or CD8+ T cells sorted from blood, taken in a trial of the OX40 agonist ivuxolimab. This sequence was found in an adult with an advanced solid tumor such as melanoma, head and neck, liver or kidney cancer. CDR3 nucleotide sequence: TGTGCCAGCAGCAGGGACAGCTACGAGCAGTACTTC. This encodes CASSRDSYEQYF.